What follows is one T cell receptor beta chain and its context. These data are taken from a study of blood T cell repertoires in COVID-19. Study background: Sites in the United States, Italy and Spain provided acute and convalescent COVID-19 samples.

Authors' analysis steps: It was from reference gene primer amplification that nucleated cell counts were estimated. Only in-frame clones appear in the TCRdb table, and some are missing; sequencing was by immunoSEQ multiplex PCR. Clone size and V and J calls were adopted from that table, with D and trimming inferred from the DNA. Of about 210,000 clones listed, roughly 80% are singletons. CDR1 and CDR2 from the germline V gene are SNHLY and FYNNEI. The CDR3 consists of 16 residues. J lost 7 bases, V lost 5 bases, and 16 bases had no gene match. This chain links TRBV2 with TRBJ2-5, with 7 nucleotides matching TRBD2. Sample: peripheral blood. This sequence originates from a woman aged 40 to 50 with active or convalescent COVID-19. The CDR3 spells CASSRGGSSILATQYF. For the CDR3, the DNA is TGTGCCAGCAGTAGGGGCGGGAGCTCCATTTTAGCGACCCAGTACTTC.